Described below is a single TCR beta chain sequence and its context. Germline values: CDR1 LGHDT, CDR2 YNNKEL (reference sequence). This CDR3 spans 17 amino acids. V was pared by 4 bases and J by 0 bases, with 2 bases of the junction left unmatched. The record originates from a study of blood T cell repertoires in COVID-19. As for the study in general: Donors in the United States, Italy and Spain gave samples during acute or convalescent COVID-19.

Using immunoSEQ multiplex PCR, the repertoire was profiled, and TCRdb retains in-frame clones only, with some absent. The sample has approximately 99,000 clones; 88% are singletons. This TCR derives from a human donor in a cohort sampled during active COVID-19. Sequencing input: peripheral blood. The chain has TRBV3-1 (or the pseudogene TRBV3-2) and TRBJ2-6; 11 bases agree with TRBD2. DNA of the CDR3: TGTGCCAGCAGCCGACTAGCGGGGTACTCTGGGGCCAACGTCCTGACTTTC. This translates into CASSRLAGYSGANVLTF.